These 15 T cell receptor beta chains came from one sample sequenced in a study of T cell responses to AZD1222 COVID-19 vaccine. Assay: immunoSEQ multiplex PCR; the TCRdb copy retains only in-frame clones and omits some. The sample has around 80,000 clones, approximately 85% seen once. Source: peripheral blood, taken 28 days after the second AZD1222 dose. The receptors here all came from an adult who received the AZD1222 COVID-19 vaccine.

V gene TRBV15 combines with J gene TRBJ1-2, with D possibly being TRBD1 (5 bases). The CDR3 totals 15 residues. Germline V gives CDR1 LNHNV, CDR2 YYDKDF (reference sequence). V lost 5 bases and J lost 4, with 17 bases in between. The CDR3 spells CATSVSLGPSYGYTF. The CDR3 DNA reads TGTGCCACCAGCGTATCCTTGGGACCGAGCTATGGCTACACCTTC.

The chain couples TRBV24-1 to TRBJ2-7, with D perhaps assigned TRBD1 or TRBD2 (5 bases each). Trimming took off 7 bases at V and 4 bases at J, with 13 bases between the two ends. The CDR3 is 13 residues long. Per the germline V gene, CDR1 is KGHDR and CDR2 is SFDVKD. CDR3 bases: TGTGCCACCAGCGACTCCGGGGCTTACGAGCAGTACTTC. Translation: CATSDSGAYEQYF.

The chain is built from TRBV6-1 and TRBJ1-1; D unclear. The CDR3 is made up of 14 amino acids. V was clipped by 3 bases and J by 0 bases, with 8 bases between them. Per germline, CDR1 MNHNS and CDR2 SASEGT. DNA for the CDR3: TGTGCCAGCAGTGAGAACACAGTGAACACTGAAGCTTTCTTT. Residues: CASSENTVNTEAFF.

The chain links TRBV6-1 to TRBJ2-2; possible D gene TRBD1, 6 bases. CDR1 is MNHNS and CDR2 is SASEGT in the germline V gene. The V gene lost 5 bases and the J gene lost 3 bases, with 13 bases spanning the gap. There are 15 residues in the CDR3. CDR3 DNA sequence: TGTGCCAGCAGTCTGGACAGAAGTCACACCGGGGAGCTGTTTTTT. Translation: CASSLDRSHTGELFF.

V is TRBV19 and J is TRBJ1-1; TRBD1 is a possible D gene (6 bases). V was trimmed by 6 bases and J by 4 bases, leaving 18 bases between them. CDR1 LNHDA and CDR2 SQIVND come from the germline V gene (reference sequence). The CDR3 is made up of 15 amino acids. The CDR3 spells CASRGLGGTGTEAFF. DNA for the CDR3: TGTGCCAGTAGAGGTTTAGGGGGGACCGGCACTGAAGCTTTCTTT.

The chain has TRBV4-1 and TRBJ2-1; D may be TRBD1 (6 bases). Germline CDR1 and CDR2: MGHRA and YSYEKL. This CDR3 region has 12 residues. V lost 1 base and J lost 9, with 7 bases in between. CDR3 loop: CASSQGDTEQFF. CDR3 sequence (DNA): TGCGCCAGCAGCCAAGGGGACACTGAGCAGTTCTTC.

The chain employs TRBV6-5 and TRBJ2-2, with D possibly TRBD1 on 6 matching bases. There are 16 residues in the CDR3. Germline V CDR1 and CDR2: MNHEY, SVGAGI. V dropped 3 bases and J dropped 5 bases, with 16 bases sitting between them. CDR3 sequence (DNA): TGTGCCAGCAGTTATTCACAGGGCGTAGGGACCGGGGAGCTGTTTTTT. Its protein product is CASSYSQGVGTGELFF.

The gene calls are TRBV10-3 and TRBJ2-7; 7 positions match TRBD1. Germline V gene lookup returns CDR1 ENHRY and CDR2 SYGVKD. This CDR3 has 13 amino acids. The J segment lost 1 base and the V segment lost 8 bases, leaving 5 bases of the junction unmatched. CDR3 sequence (DNA): TGTGCCATCGGGGGCAGGGGGTCCTACGAGCAGTACTTC. Amino acids: CAIGGRGSYEQYF.

Only a few counts were recorded for this clone. This chain uses TRBV3-1 (or the pseudogene TRBV3-2) with TRBJ2-2; TRBD1 matches at 8 bases. J lost 0 bases, V lost 4 bases, and 4 bases had no gene match. Germline CDR1 is LGHDT and CDR2 is YNNKEL (reference sequence). The CDR3 runs 16 residues. This CDR3 reads CASSRGQGANTGELFF. CDR3 coding DNA: TGTGCCAGCAGCCGAGGACAGGGCGCGAACACCGGGGAGCTGTTTTTT.

The V call is TRBV2, the J call TRBJ1-4; possible D gene TRBD1, 6 bases. CDR3 length: 15 amino acids. V lost 3 bases, J lost 8 bases, and 16 bases lay in between. Germline loops: CDR1 SNHLY, CDR2 FYNNEI. This CDR3 is CASSDPSRGTEKLFF. The CDR3 DNA sequence: TGTGCCAGCAGTGACCCGTCAAGGGGGACGGAAAAACTGTTTTTT.

The rearrangement links TRBV5-5 to TRBJ1-1, with D uncertain. The V end was cut by 6 bases, the J end by 3 bases, with 15 bases between. Germline V CDR1 and CDR2: SGHKS, YYEKEE (reference sequence). The CDR3 runs to 14 residues. The DNA for the CDR3 is TGTGCCAGCACCTTAGGGCATCTCGACACTGAAGCTTTCTTT. Its translation is CASTLGHLDTEAFF. The variable domain in full, with the rest retrieved from reference TRBV5-5 and TRBJ1-1, is DAGVTQSPTHLIKTRGQQVTLRCSPISGHKSVSWYQQVLGQGPQFIFQYYEKEERGRGNFPDRFSARQFPNYSSELNVNALLLGDSALYLCASTLGHLDTEAFFGQGTRLTVV.

The chain links TRBV3-1 (or the pseudogene TRBV3-2) to TRBJ1-1, with D maybe TRBD1 (6 bases). The germline V gene encodes CDR1 LGHDT and CDR2 YNNKEL (reference sequence). The CDR3 length is 15 residues. V was shortened by 1 base and J by 5 bases, with 14 bases between the two germline ends. In nucleotides, the CDR3 is TGTGCCAGCAGCCAAGGGCGCCCGCAGGGGACTGAAGCTTTCTTT. Protein sequence: CASSQGRPQGTEAFF.

V gene TRBV7-9 combines with J gene TRBJ2-3; TRBD1 is a possible D gene (6 bases). The V gene lost 2 bases and the J gene lost 1 base, with 19 bases spanning the gap. The CDR3 consists of 18 residues. Per the germline V gene, CDR1 is SEHNR and CDR2 is FQNEAQ (reference sequence). CDR3 residues: CASSLRGYRAAGTDTQYF. CDR3 bases: TGTGCCAGCAGCTTAAGGGGTTACAGGGCAGCAGGCACAGATACGCAGTATTTT. Combining the CDR3 with reference TRBV7-9 and TRBJ2-3 gives the whole variable domain DTGVSQNPRHKITKRGQNVTFRCDPISEHNRLYWYRQTLGQGPEFLTYFQNEAQLEKSRLLSDRFSAERPKGSFSTLEIQRTEQGDSAMYLCASSLRGYRAAGTDTQYFGPGTRLTVL.

V and J are TRBV4-1 and TRBJ2-7, with D perhaps given as TRBD1 or TRBD2 (5 bases each). The CDR3 runs 13 residues. The V and J ends lost 1 base and 7 bases respectively, with 11 bases between them. The germline CDR1 and CDR2 sequences are MGHRA and YSYEKL. For the CDR3, the DNA is TGCGCCAGCAGCCAAGGGACGGGGACGGAGCAGTACTTC. This sequence encodes CASSQGTGTEQYF.

This chain uses TRBV25-1 with TRBJ1-4, with 9 nucleotides matching TRBD1. V gave up 6 bases and J gave up 3 bases; unmatched junction bases: 8. CDR3 length: 16 amino acids. CDR1 MGHDK and CDR2 SYGVNS come from the germline V gene. For the CDR3, the DNA is TGTGCCAGCAGCGTCCCGGGACAGGGCCCTAATGAAAAACTGTTTTTT. Residues: CASSVPGQGPNEKLFF.